The T cell receptor (beta chain) described here comes from a study of shared clonotypes between healthy human individuals. This clone was recorded only once. The length of the CDR3 is 13 residues. The germline gives CDR1 SGHRS, CDR2 YFSETQ. V gave up 7 bases and J gave up 1 base, with 11 bases separating them. CD45RO-negative cells were positively selected for CCR7, leaving out terminally differentiated effector memory CD45RA+ cells. TCRdb keeps only in-frame clones here, not all; method: immunoSEQ multiplex PCR. The profile shows millions of clones, about 95% of them singletons. The chain has TRBV5-1 and TRBJ1-1; D gene unclear. Sequencing used naive CD8+ T cells sorted from blood. The clonotype comes from a man aged 18 to 29 in good health. CDR3 region: CASDNQENTEAFF. The CDR3 region has the DNA TGCGCCAGCGACAATCAGGAGAACACTGAAGCTTTCTTT.